The rows below give T cell receptor beta chains drawn from one sample of a study of shared clonotypes between healthy human individuals. The protocol was immunoSEQ multiplex PCR, while the TCRdb copy is restricted to in-frame clones and leaves out a portion. The sample holds over a million clones, about four fifths seen once. The sequenced material came from memory CD4+ T cells from PBMCs. The receptors originated from a man between 18 and 35 years old in good health. Some clones in this sample may be carry-over from other donors' samples. The CDR3 runs from the conserved cysteine through the conserved F or W. The D gene is left open where the match is weak. Clone size is stated in some rows and not others, as once, few, many or a class when expanded.

V,J,size,D,DNA,CDR3
TRBV7-3,TRBJ2-2,.,.,TGTGCCAGCAGCTTATTCGGCATCGGGGGCACCGGGGAGCTGTTTTTT,CASSLFGIGGTGELFF
TRBV27,TRBJ2-1,.,TRBD2,TGTGCCAGCAGTTTAATCCTTACGACTAGCGAGAGCTCCTACAATGAGCAGTTCTTC,CASSLILTTSESSYNEQFF
TRBV6-5,TRBJ2-1,.,.,TGTGCCAGCAGTTACCTTAGACCAGTACGCGATGAGCAGTTCTTC,CASSYLRPVRDEQFF
TRBV6-4,TRBJ2-1,.,TRBD2,TGTGCCAGCAGTGAGAGCGGGGGAGTGTGGAATGAGCAGTTCTTC,CASSESGGVWNEQFF
TRBV7-3,TRBJ2-5,few,TRBD2,TGTGCCAGCAGCCTCAATCCACTAGCGGGACAAGAGACCCAGTACTTC,CASSLNPLAGQETQYF
TRBV19,TRBJ1-2,.,.,TGTGCCAGTACCCCAATGGCACGACTTGGCTATGGCTACACCTTC,CASTPMARLGYGYTF
TRBV11-3,TRBJ1-1,.,.,TGTGCCAGCAGCTTAGGGGCGGGGAAAGGGGACACTGAAGCTTTCTTT,CASSLGAGKGDTEAFF
TRBV11-2,TRBJ1-2,.,TRBD1,TGTGCCAGCAGCTTGACGGACAGGATCCTCTATGGCTACACCTTC,CASSLTDRILYGYTF
TRBV10-3,TRBJ2-2,few,TRBD2,TGTGCCATCAGTGAGCCAAGACTAGCGGGAGGCACCGGGGAGCTGTTTTTT,CAISEPRLAGGTGELFF
TRBV6-5,TRBJ2-1,once,TRBD1,TGTGCCAGCAGTTACGACGGGACAGGGGGCGCAAATGAGCAGTTCTTC,CASSYDGTGGANEQFF
TRBV6-6,TRBJ2-7,.,TRBD1,TGTGCCAGCTTTTCGGGACAGGGTGCCTACGAGCAGTACTTC,CASFSGQGAYEQYF
TRBV2,TRBJ2-7,few,TRBD1,TGTGCCAGCAGTGGGGGACAGGGGGCTTACGAGCAGTACTTC,CASSGGQGAYEQYF
TRBV19,TRBJ1-5,.,.,TGTGCCAGTAGTATAAGCGGCACCGAGGTGGCCCAGCATTTT,CASSISGTEVAQHF
TRBV5-1,TRBJ1-5,.,.,TGCGCCAGCAGCTTGGTCGGGGGGGCTAATCAGCCCCAGCATTTT,CASSLVGGANQPQHF
TRBV19,TRBJ2-7,.,TRBD1,TGTGCCAGTAGTACCTGGGACAGGGGGGACTACGAGCAGTACTTC,CASSTWDRGDYEQYF
TRBV7-9,TRBJ2-1,many,TRBD2,TGTGCCAGCAGCCCTACTAGCGGGAAATACAATGAGCAGTTCTTC,CASSPTSGKYNEQFF
TRBV5-1,TRBJ2-6,.,.,TGCGCCAGCAGCTTGGGGCGGGATCGGTCCGGGGCCAACGTCCTGACTTTC,CASSLGRDRSGANVLTF
TRBV6-5,TRBJ2-3,once,.,TGTGCCAGCAGTTACCGAGGGTATGGCACAGATACGCAGTATTTT,CASSYRGYGTDTQYF
TRBV29-1,TRBJ2-1,.,.,TGCAGCGTTGAAGAGGATTACAATGAGCAGTTCTTC,CSVEEDYNEQFF
TRBV29-1,TRBJ2-5,many,.,TGCAGCGTTGAAAAAGAGACCCAGTACTTC,CSVEKETQYF
TRBV18,TRBJ2-6,.,TRBD2,TGTGCCAGCTCACCACCCGAGGCGGGGGCTGGGGCCAACGTCCTGACTTTC,CASSPPEAGAGANVLTF
TRBV19,TRBJ2-7,.,.,TGTGCCAGTAGTAACACGGCCCGCTCCTACGAGCAGTACTTC,CASSNTARSYEQYF